One and the same sample provided the 21 T cell receptor beta chains below, sequenced in a study of T cell responses to AZD1222 COVID-19 vaccine. Sequenced by immunoSEQ multiplex PCR; TCRdb stores in-frame clones only, minus some. The sample carries 130,000 to 150,000 clones, around 93% recorded once. Sequenced material: peripheral blood, taken on day 0 of AZD1222 vaccination. All receptors come from an adult in good health.

The CDR3: CASSLVQGFTEAFF. For the CDR3, the DNA is TGTGCCAGCAGCTTAGTACAGGGGTTCACTGAAGCTTTCTTT. The gene calls are TRBV7-8 and TRBJ1-1; TRBD1 agrees at 7 bases. In germline, CDR1 is SGHVS, CDR2 FQNEAQ. This CDR3 has 14 amino acids. V lost 1 base and J lost 4; bases outside the gene matches: 3.

The V and J genes are TRBV7-7 and TRBJ2-5; possibly TRBD1 or TRBD2 for D (5 bases each). V lost 5 bases to trimming and J lost 2 bases, with 12 bases between them. CDR3 size: 14 residues. Germline-derived CDR1 and CDR2 are SSHAT and FNYEAQ (reference sequence). CDR3 in DNA: TGTGCCAGCAGCAGAGTGGGACCTCAAGAGACCCAGTACTTC. It yields the protein CASSRVGPQETQYF. The variable domain in full, completed from reference TRBV7-7 and TRBJ2-5, reads GAGVSQSPRYKVTKRGQDVTLRCDPISSHATLYWYQQALGQGPEFLTYFNYEAQPDKSGLPSDRFSAERPEGSISTLTIQRTEQRDSAMYRCASSRVGPQETQYFGPGTRLLVL.

CDR3 sequence (DNA): TGTGCCAGTAGTATTTTTCCGATCCAGCCCCAGCATTTT. It encodes CASSIFPIQPQHF. V usage is TRBV19 and J usage is TRBJ1-5; no definite D call. V was clipped by 3 bases and J by 7 bases, with 10 bases between them. This CDR3 contains 13 residues. Germline V gene sequence: CDR1 LNHDA, CDR2 SQIVND (reference sequence).

In this sample, this clone turned up a few times. The chain carries TRBV2 and TRBJ2-4; possibly TRBD1 or TRBD2 for D (6 bases each). Germline CDR1 is SNHLY and CDR2 is FYNNEI. The CDR3 has 15 residues. Deletions cut 4 bases from V and 3 bases from J, with 13 bases between. The CDR3 reads CASSVKGGVKNIQYF. The CDR3 DNA sequence: TGTGCCAGCAGTGTGAAGGGGGGCGTCAAAAACATTCAGTACTTC.

This clone was recorded a few times. The rearrangement links TRBV12-3 or TRBV12-4 to TRBJ1-5, with a possible D match to TRBD1 (5 bases). Trimming cost V 6 bases and J 4 bases, with 10 bases left between them. The CDR3 runs to 13 residues. CDR3 in amino acids: CASRGPLNQPQHF. CDR3 in DNA: TGTGCCAGCAGGGGGCCGTTAAATCAGCCCCAGCATTTT.

This clone is a singleton in its sample. The chain combines TRBV5-5 with TRBJ1-2, with D possibly matching TRBD1 (5 bases). Germline V CDR1 and CDR2: SGHKS, YYEKEE (reference sequence). The CDR3 has 17 residues. Trimming stripped 2 bases from V and 0 bases from J, with 17 bases between. CDR3 nucleotide sequence: TGTGCCAGCAGCTTCTTGGGGCCAACCGCCCCTAACTATGGCTACACCTTC. This gives the protein CASSFLGPTAPNYGYTF. Based on the CDR3 plus reference TRBV5-5 and TRBJ1-2, the full variable domain is DAGVTQSPTHLIKTRGQQVTLRCSPISGHKSVSWYQQVLGQGPQFIFQYYEKEERGRGNFPDRFSARQFPNYSSELNVNALLLGDSALYLCASSFLGPTAPNYGYTFGSGTRLTVV.

The chain employs TRBV24-1 and TRBJ2-7; no reliable D call. CDR1 is KGHDR, CDR2 SFDVKD, per germline. The CDR3 is 16 residues long. Deletions cut 4 bases from V and 3 bases from J, with 18 bases between. The CDR3 nucleotides read TGTGCCACCAGTGAACCGATGTCCGGGTCCCTCTACGAGCAGTACTTC. Residues: CATSEPMSGSLYEQYF.

The chain joins TRBV4-3 to TRBJ1-6; perhaps TRBD1 as D (5 bases). CDR3 size: 15 residues. The V end was cut by 2 bases, the J end by 9 bases, with 14 bases between. Germline V gives CDR1 LGHNA, CDR2 YSLEER. The CDR3 coding sequence is TGCGCCAGCAGCCAATCGAGTTTAGGGGTTTCACCCCTCCACTTT. As protein: CASSQSSLGVSPLHF.

J is TRBJ2-1 and V is TRBV4-3, with D perhaps TRBD1 or TRBD2 (5 bases each). The CDR3 length is 15 residues. V lost 3 bases to trimming and J lost 8 bases, with 17 bases between them. Germline CDR1 LGHNA, CDR2 YSLEER. CDR3 sequence: CASSHRDGAGDEQFF. CDR3 DNA sequence: TGCGCCAGCAGCCACCGGGACGGGGCGGGCGATGAGCAGTTCTTC.

For the CDR3, the DNA is TGTGCCAGTAGGCCCCGACAGAACTATCAGCCCCAGCATTTT. Encoded protein: CASRPRQNYQPQHF. This chain uses TRBV19 with TRBJ1-5; a weak D match, TRBD1 (5 bases). The length of the CDR3 is 14 residues. The V and J ends lost 6 bases and 5 bases respectively, with 14 bases between them. Germline CDR1 is LNHDA and CDR2 is SQIVND (reference sequence).

The gene calls are TRBV9 and TRBJ2-7, with a possible D match to TRBD1 (5 bases). The CDR3 spans 16 residues. With 0 bases removed from V and 3 bases from J, the gap between germline ends came to 16 bases. CDR1 and CDR2 (germline): SGDLS, YYNGEE. CDR3: CASSVGSGTGDYEQYF. The DNA of the CDR3 is TGTGCCAGCAGCGTAGGGTCAGGTACAGGAGACTACGAGCAGTACTTC.

The chain couples TRBV5-4 to TRBJ1-3, with 7 nucleotides matching TRBD1. There are 14 residues in the CDR3. Unmatched junction bases numbered 5, after V lost 4 bases and J lost 4 bases. In germline, CDR1 is SGHNT, CDR2 YYREEE (reference sequence). CDR3 coding DNA: TGTGCCAGCAGCGACGACAGGGTGGGAAACACCATATATTTT. Protein product: CASSDDRVGNTIYF.

The chain couples TRBV7-2 to TRBJ2-6, with unresolved D. Germline V CDR1 and CDR2: SGHTA, FQGNSA. V lost 2 bases, J lost 0 bases, and 11 bases lay in between. The CDR3 has 17 residues. CDR3 DNA sequence: TGTGCCAGCAGCTTAACGGCCATGAGCTCTGGGGCCAACGTCCTGACTTTC. This sequence encodes CASSLTAMSSGANVLTF.

This clone was detected a few times. The chain has TRBV2 and TRBJ1-1, with D uncertain. CDR3 length: 12 residues. Per the germline V gene, CDR1 is SNHLY and CDR2 is FYNNEI. The V and J ends lost 8 bases and 5 bases respectively, with 12 bases between them. The chain's CDR3 is CASDGLWTEAFF. CDR3 bases: TGTGCCAGCGATGGGCTTTGGACTGAAGCTTTCTTT. Complete variable domain (other parts from reference TRBV2 and TRBJ1-1): EPEVTQTPSHQVTQMGQEVILRCVPISNHLYFYWYRQILGQKVEFLVSFYNNEISEKSEIFDDQFSVERPDGSNFTLKIRSTKLEDSAMYFCASDGLWTEAFFGQGTRLTVV.

This clone was found a few times. The chain couples TRBV7-9 to TRBJ1-5; no clear D gene. The CDR3 covers 12 residues. CDR1 is SEHNR and CDR2 is FQNEAQ in the germline V gene (reference sequence). V was cut by 1 base and J by 6 bases, with 4 bases left in between. The CDR3 protein is CASSLGAQPQHF. CDR3 DNA: TGTGCCAGCAGCTTAGGGGCTCAGCCCCAGCATTTT.

The chain combines TRBV7-6 with TRBJ1-4; D unclear. From germline, CDR1 is SGHVS and CDR2 FNYEAQ. V was trimmed by 5 bases and J by 4 bases, leaving 14 bases between them. The CDR3 totals 15 residues. The CDR3 DNA reads TGTGCCAGCAGCACAAGGACCGACCGTAATGAAAAACTGTTTTTT. It translates to CASSTRTDRNEKLFF. The variable domain in full, with the rest retrieved from reference TRBV7-6 and TRBJ1-4, is GAGVSQSPRYKVTKRGQDVALRCDPISGHVSLYWYRQALGQGPEFLTYFNYEAQQDKSGLPNDRFSAERPEGSISTLTIQRTEQRDSAMYRCASSTRTDRNEKLFFGSGTQLSVL.

This clone appeared once. The chain links TRBV27 to TRBJ2-2; D gene unclear. The CDR3 is 13 residues long. From germline, CDR1 is MNHEY and CDR2 SMNVEV (reference sequence). Trimming removed 5 bases at V and 5 bases at J, with 9 bases between. In DNA form, the CDR3 reads TGTGCCAGCAGTCCTTCTGCGACCGGGGAGCTGTTTTTT. Amino acids: CASSPSATGELFF.

This sequence joins TRBV14 and TRBJ1-2, with D possibly being TRBD1 (5 bases). The germline V gene encodes CDR1 SGHDN and CDR2 FVKESK. V was cut by 1 base and J by 8 bases, with 5 bases left in between. This CDR3 is 11 amino acids long. DNA for the CDR3: TGTGCCAGCAGCCAAGGGGGCGGCTACACCTTC. Its translation is CASSQGGGYTF.

This chain joins TRBV29-1 and TRBJ2-7, with 7 bases lining up with TRBD2. The V gene end was trimmed by 6 bases and the J gene end by 0 bases; junction bases not matched to a gene: 2. CDR3 length: 12 residues. Germline V gene data show CDR1 as SQVTM and CDR2 as ANQGSEA. The CDR3, as DNA: TGCAGCGTGCGGGAGAACTCCTACGAGCAGTACTTC. Translation gives CSVRENSYEQYF.

J is TRBJ2-1 and V is TRBV4-2, with 10 bases aligning to TRBD2. V gave up 0 bases and J gave up 9 bases; unmatched junction bases: 5. Germline V lookup: CDR1 LGHNA, CDR2 YNFKEQ. This CDR3 comprises 15 residues. CDR3: CASSQEASGRFEQFF. The CDR3 nucleotides are TGTGCCAGCAGCCAAGAGGCTAGCGGGAGATTTGAGCAGTTCTTC.

V is TRBV28 and J is TRBJ1-5, with TRBD1 matching 7 bases. The junction had 5 bases not matched to a gene; V was cut back by 0 bases and J by 0 bases. The CDR3 is made up of 17 amino acids. CDR1 is MDHEN and CDR2 is SYDVKM in the germline V gene. The CDR3 bases are TGTGCCAGCAGTTTATGGACAGGGCCATATAGCAATCAGCCCCAGCATTTT. Amino acid sequence: CASSLWTGPYSNQPQHF.